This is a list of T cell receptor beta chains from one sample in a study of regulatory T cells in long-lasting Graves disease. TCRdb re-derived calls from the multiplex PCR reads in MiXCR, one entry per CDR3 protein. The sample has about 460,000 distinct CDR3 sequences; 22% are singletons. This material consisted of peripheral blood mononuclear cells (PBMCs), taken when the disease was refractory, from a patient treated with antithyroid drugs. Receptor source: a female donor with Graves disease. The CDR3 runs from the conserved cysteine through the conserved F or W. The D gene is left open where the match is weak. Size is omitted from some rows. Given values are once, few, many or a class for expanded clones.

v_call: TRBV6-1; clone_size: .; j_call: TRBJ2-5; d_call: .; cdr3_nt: TGTGCCAGCAGCTTGCTCTCCGGCGGGGAAGAGACCCAGTACTTC; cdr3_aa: CASSLLSGGEETQYF
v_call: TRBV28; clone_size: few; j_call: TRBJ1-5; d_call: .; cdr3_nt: TGTGCCAGCAGTCAACAGGGCGGGGGTCAGCCCCAGCATTTT; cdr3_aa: CASSQQGGGQPQHF
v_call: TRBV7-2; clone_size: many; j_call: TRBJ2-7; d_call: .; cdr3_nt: TGTGCCAGCAGCTTAGGTGTTCAGGGCGAGCAGTACTTC; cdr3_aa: CASSLGVQGEQYF
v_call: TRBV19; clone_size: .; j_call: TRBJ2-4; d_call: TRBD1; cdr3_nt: TGTGCCAGTAGGGACAGGGGGCTGACAAACATTCAGTACTTC; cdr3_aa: CASRDRGLTNIQYF
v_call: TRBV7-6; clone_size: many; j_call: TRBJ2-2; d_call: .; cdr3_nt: TGTGCCAGCAGCTTAGCGCTTCCCTTGGCCGGGGAGCTGTTTTTT; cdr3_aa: CASSLALPLAGELFF
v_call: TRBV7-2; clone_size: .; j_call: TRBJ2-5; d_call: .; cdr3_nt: TGTGCCAGCACCACTGGGGTGTACCAAGAGACCCAGTACTTC; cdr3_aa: CASTTGVYQETQYF
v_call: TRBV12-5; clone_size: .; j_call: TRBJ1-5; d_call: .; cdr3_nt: TGTGCTAGTGGTTCGACAGGACGAGGAATGGAGCCCCAGCATTTT; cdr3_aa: CASGSTGRGMEPQHF
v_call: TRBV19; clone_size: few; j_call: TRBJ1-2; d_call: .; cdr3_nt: TGTGCCAGTAGTATAGATTGGGACTTCTCTGGCTACACCTTC; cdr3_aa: CASSIDWDFSGYTF
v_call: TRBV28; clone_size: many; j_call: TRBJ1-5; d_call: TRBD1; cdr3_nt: TGTGCCAGCAGAACGGACAGGGATCAGCCCCAGCATTTT; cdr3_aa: CASRTDRDQPQHF
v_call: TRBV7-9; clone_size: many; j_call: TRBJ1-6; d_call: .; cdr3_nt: TGTGCCAGCAGCTTAACAGGGAGGACTAATTCACCCCTCCACTTT; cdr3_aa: CASSLTGRTNSPLHF
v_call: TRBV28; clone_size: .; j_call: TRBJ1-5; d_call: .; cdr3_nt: TGTGCCGGCAGCCGGACAGCGGGGGGAGGTCAGCCCCAGCATTTT; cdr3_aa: CAGSRTAGGGQPQHF
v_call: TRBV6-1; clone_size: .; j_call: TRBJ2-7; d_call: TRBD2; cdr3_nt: TGTGCCAGCGTAACTAGCGGGCGGTACGAGCAGTACTTC; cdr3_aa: CASVTSGRYEQYF
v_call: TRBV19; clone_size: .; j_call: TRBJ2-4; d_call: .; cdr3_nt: TGTGCCAGTAGCACCGGGGTTGGTTGGGACATTCAGTACTTC; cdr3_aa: CASSTGVGWDIQYF
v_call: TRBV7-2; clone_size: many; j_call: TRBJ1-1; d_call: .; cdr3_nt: TGTGCCAGCAGCTTTCAATACAGGATAACTGAAGCTTTCTTT; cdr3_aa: CASSFQYRITEAFF
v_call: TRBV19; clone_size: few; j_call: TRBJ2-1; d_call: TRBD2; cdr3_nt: TGTGCCAGTAGTATACCTAGCGGAGACGGGTACAATGAGCAGTTCTTC; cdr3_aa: CASSIPSGDGYNEQFF
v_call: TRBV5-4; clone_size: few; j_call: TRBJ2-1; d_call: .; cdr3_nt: TGTGCCAGCAGCTTGAGGACGTACAATGAGCAGTTCTTC; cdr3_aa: CASSLRTYNEQFF
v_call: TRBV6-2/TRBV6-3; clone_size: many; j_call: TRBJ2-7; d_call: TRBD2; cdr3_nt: TGTGCCAGCAGCCGTGCGACTAGCGGGAGCTACGAGCAGTACTTC; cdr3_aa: CASSRATSGSYEQYF
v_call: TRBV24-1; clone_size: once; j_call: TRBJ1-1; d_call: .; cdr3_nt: TGTGCCACCAGTGATTTGCTTCTCACTGAAGCTTTCTTT; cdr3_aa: CATSDLLLTEAFF
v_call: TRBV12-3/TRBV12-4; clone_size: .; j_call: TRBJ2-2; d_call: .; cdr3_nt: TGTGCCAGCAGTTTAGGGGGGGGCTGGGGGCAAAGAACCGGGGAGCTGTTTTTT; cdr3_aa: CASSLGGGWGQRTGELFF
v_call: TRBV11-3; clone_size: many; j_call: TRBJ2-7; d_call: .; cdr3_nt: TGTGCCAGCAGCTTAGAGTTGAACCACGAGCAGTACTTC; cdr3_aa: CASSLELNHEQYF
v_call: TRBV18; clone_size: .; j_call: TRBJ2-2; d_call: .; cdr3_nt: TGTGCCAGCTCTGTGGACTTTGCGAACACCGGGGAGCTGTTTTTT; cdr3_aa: CASSVDFANTGELFF
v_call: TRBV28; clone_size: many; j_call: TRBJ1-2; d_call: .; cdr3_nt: TGTGCCAGCAGTTACTTCATCTATGGCTACACCTTC; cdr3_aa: CASSYFIYGYTF
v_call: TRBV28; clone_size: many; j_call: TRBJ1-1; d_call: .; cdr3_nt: TGTGCCAGCAGCCCGGGCCTTGAAGCTTTCTTT; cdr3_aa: CASSPGLEAFF
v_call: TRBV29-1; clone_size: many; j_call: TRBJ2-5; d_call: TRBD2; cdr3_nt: TGCAGCGTTGGAGCGGGGGGGCAAGAGACCCAGTACTTC; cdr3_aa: CSVGAGGQETQYF
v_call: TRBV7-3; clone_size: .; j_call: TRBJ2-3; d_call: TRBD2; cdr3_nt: TGTGCCAGCAGCTTCCTACTAGCGAGCACAGATACGCAGTATTTT; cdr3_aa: CASSFLLASTDTQYF
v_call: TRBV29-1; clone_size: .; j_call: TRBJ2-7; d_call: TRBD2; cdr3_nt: TGCAGCGTCGACCGAGGGTCGGGAGGGTGGGGCGAGCAGTACTTC; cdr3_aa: CSVDRGSGGWGEQYF
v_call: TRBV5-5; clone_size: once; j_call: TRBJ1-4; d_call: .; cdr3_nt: TGTGCCAGCAGCGGGACACCAACTAATGAAAAACTGTTTTTT; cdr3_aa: CASSGTPTNEKLFF
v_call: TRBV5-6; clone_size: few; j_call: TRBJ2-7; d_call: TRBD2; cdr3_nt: TGTGCCAGCAGCTTCGCGGGAGCCTCCCTAGGCGAGCAGTACTTC; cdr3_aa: CASSFAGASLGEQYF
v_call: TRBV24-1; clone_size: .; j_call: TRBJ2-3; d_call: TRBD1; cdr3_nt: TGTGCCACCAGTGATTTCGTGGAGGGACAGGGAATAGATACGCAGTATTTT; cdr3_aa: CATSDFVEGQGIDTQYF